This paragraph covers one T cell receptor beta chain sequence. Its specificity is unknown. The CDR3 spans 13 residues. Trimming removed 3 bases from V and 0 bases from J, with 5 bases in between. The germline V gene has CDR1 KGHSH and CDR2 LQKENI. The data belong to a study of memory CD4+ T cells and cytomegalovirus serostatus. Study-level information: Of the healthy Belgian adults, 9 were CMV seropositive and 20 to 25 seronegative. Study results and caveats: A US-trained random forest predicted CMV serostatus with median AUC around 0.92. CD4+ memory repertoires contained about 40% of the 164 reported CMV TCRbeta sequences.

Profiling relied on immunoSEQ multiplex PCR, and the TCRdb table lists in-frame clones only, not all of them. The sample carries some 48,000 clones, roughly 78% recorded once. Single viable CD3+CD4+CD8-CD45RO+ cells were sorted as the memory CD4+ T cells. Serum IgG to CMV pp150, pp28, p38 and p52 defined serostatus. V gene TRBV18 combines with J gene TRBJ1-2, with D uncertain. This TCR was sampled from an adult in good health and CMV-seronegative. The material sequenced was memory CD4+ T cells from blood. CDR3: CASSPATNYGYTF. Here the CDR3 DNA reads TGTGCCAGCTCACCCGCGACTAACTATGGCTACACCTTC.